This T cell receptor beta chain derives from a study of CD8 T cells in Susac syndrome. The CDR3 has 14 amino acids. Germline CDR1 is SGHDT and CDR2 is YYEEEE. V shed 1 base and J 7 bases; nucleotides not matched to a gene: 5. CD8+ and CD4+ T cells were negatively isolated; TEMRA cells were FACS-enriched. An amount of RNA that ranged from about 0.45 to 1 ug was reverse transcribed with random hexamers. A multiplex approach, immunoSEQ multiplex PCR, amplified TCR beta CDR3 across 54 Vbeta and 13 Jbeta. TCRdb re-analysed the immunoSEQ multiplex PCR reads in MiXCR, keeping a single row per CDR3 protein. The sample lists some 150,000 distinct CDR3 sequences, about 95% occurring once. This clonotype occurred once.

Sequencing used CD4+ T cells from PBMCs. The sequence came from a human donor with Susac syndrome. The genes are TRBV5-6 and TRBJ2-1; TRBD2 agrees at 7 bases. The CDR3 protein is CASSLPSGVNEQFF. DNA of the CDR3: TGTGCCAGCAGCTTGCCCAGCGGGGTAAATGAGCAGTTCTTC.